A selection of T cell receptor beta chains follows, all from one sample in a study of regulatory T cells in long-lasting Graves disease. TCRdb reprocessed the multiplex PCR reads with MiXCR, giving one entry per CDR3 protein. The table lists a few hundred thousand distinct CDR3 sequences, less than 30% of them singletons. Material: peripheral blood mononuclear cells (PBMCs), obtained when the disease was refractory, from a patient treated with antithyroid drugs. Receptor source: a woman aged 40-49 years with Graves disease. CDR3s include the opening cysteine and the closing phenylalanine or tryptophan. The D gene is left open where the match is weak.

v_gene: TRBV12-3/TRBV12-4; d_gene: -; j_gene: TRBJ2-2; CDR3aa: CASSLLGYEDTGELFF
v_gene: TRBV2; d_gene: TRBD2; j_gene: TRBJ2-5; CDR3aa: CANPGLADQETQYF
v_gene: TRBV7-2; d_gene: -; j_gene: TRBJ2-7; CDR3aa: CASSLESDWGREQYF
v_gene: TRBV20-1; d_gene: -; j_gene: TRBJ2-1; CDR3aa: CSAGAGPVREQFF
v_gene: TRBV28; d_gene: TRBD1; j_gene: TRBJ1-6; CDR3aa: CASSKAGGGSPLHF
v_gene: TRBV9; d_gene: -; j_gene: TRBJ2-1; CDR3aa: CASSVGGDYNEQFF
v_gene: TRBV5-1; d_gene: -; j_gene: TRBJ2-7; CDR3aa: CASVVEQYF
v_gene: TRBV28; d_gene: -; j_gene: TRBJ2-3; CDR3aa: CASSLQGFTDTQYF
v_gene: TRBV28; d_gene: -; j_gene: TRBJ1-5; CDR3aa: CASSLMSFLSNQPQHF
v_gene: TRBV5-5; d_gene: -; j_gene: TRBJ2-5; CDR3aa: CASSHKFLTGTQETQYF
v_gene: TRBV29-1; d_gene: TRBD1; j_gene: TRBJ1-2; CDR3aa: CSAGPLPGQRSYGYTF
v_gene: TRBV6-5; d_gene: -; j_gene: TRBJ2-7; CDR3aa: CASSYDGHDSYEQYF
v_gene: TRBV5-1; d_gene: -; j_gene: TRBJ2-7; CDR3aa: CASSYDKTYEQYF
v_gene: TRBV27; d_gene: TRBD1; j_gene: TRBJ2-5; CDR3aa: CASSLARGGGETQYF
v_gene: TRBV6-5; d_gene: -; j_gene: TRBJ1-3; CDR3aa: CASSSTVTGNTIYF
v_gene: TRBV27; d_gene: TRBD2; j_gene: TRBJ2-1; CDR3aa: CASSLGLAGYNEQFF
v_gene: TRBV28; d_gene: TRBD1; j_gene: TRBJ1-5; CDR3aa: CASSSRQGIGNQPQHF
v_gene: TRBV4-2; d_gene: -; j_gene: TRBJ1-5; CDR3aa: CASSQEVGQPQHF
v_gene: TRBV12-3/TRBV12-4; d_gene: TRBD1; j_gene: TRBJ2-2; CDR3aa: CASSLGQWTGELFF
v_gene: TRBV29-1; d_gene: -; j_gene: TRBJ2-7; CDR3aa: CSVQKAGAGEQYF
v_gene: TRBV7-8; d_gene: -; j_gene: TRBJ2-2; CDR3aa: CASSLAVGDTGELFF
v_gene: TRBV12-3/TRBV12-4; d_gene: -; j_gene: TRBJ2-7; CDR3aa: CASSSGLSKAYEQYF
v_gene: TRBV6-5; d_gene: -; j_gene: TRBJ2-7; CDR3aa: CASSSWQGSHEQYF
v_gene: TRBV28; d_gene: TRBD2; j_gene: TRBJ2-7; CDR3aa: CASSFLPSGRAEQYF
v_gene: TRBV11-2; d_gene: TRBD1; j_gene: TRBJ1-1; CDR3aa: CASSSPPRTGSAGGNTEAFF
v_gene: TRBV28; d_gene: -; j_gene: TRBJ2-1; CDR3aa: CASSGFLTGDEQFF
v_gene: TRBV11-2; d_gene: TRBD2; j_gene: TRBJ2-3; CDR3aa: CASSEGLAGGPSDTQYF
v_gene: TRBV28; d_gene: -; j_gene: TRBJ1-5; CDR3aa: CASSLFPYSQHF
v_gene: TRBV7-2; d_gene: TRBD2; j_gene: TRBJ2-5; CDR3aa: CASSRDTSSGSETQYF
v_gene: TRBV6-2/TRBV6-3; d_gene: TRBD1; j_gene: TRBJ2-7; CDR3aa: CASSYGDRGDYEQYF